This T cell receptor beta chain was identified during a study of shared clonotypes between healthy human individuals. Study-wide points: Rarefaction analysis demonstrated incomplete sorted-subset sequencing notwithstanding large depth.

The authors ran the assay at deep level. For sorted subsets, about 190 ng DNA per replicate equaled 30,000 or so T cell genomes. Produced via immunoSEQ multiplex PCR; TCRdb's table is partial and in-frame only. The sample yields about 600,000 clones, roughly 97% seen once. Losses at the gene ends were 7 bases for V and 6 bases for J; bases not matched to a gene: 7. The CDR3 runs 15 residues. From germline, CDR1 is SQVTM and CDR2 ANQGSEA. This clone has only one observation. Its antigen is unknown. This chain uses TRBV29-1 with TRBJ2-3; 16 nucleotides agree with TRBD2. The receptor was derived from a woman aged 25 to 39 in good health. The sequencing sample was made of naive CD4+ T cells sorted from blood. Subset given: CD45RA+ positively selected. The CDR3 reads CSGGLAGGVGDTQYF. CDR3 coding DNA: TGCAGCGGGGGACTAGCGGGAGGGGTAGGGGATACGCAGTATTTT.